This T cell receptor beta chain was recorded in a study of circulating tumor DNA in untreated peripheral T-cell lymphoma. General observations from the study: Tumor-specific clonotypes were found in 65% to 80% of patients.

V shed 5 bases and J shed 1 base, with 15 bases lying between them. Germline loops: CDR1 SGHNT, CDR2 YENEEA. CDR3 length: 15 amino acids. Comment on this clone: Its target is not known.

Profiled with immunoSEQ multiplex PCR; TCRdb holds only in-frame clones, not every one. This sample carries about 1,300 clones, 50% to 75% of them seen once, and the ten largest clones take over 60%. V and J are TRBV11-3 and TRBJ2-7; a weak D match, TRBD2 (6 bases). Source material: tumor tissue. This receptor was taken from a human donor with peripheral T-cell lymphoma. In DNA form, the CDR3 reads TGTGCCAGCAGCGCTTTAGGGCGGGGATCCTACGAGCAGTACTTC. Protein product: CASSALGRGSYEQYF.